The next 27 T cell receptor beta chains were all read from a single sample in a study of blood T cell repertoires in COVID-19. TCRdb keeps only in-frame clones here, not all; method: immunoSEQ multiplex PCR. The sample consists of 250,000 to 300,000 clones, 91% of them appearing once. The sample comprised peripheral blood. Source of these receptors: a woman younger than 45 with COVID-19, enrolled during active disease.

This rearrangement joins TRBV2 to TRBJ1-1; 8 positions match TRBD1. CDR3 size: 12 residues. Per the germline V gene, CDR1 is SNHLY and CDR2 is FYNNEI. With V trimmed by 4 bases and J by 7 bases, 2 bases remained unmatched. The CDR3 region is CASSGQGSEAFF. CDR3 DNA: TGTGCCAGCAGTGGACAGGGGAGTGAAGCTTTCTTT.

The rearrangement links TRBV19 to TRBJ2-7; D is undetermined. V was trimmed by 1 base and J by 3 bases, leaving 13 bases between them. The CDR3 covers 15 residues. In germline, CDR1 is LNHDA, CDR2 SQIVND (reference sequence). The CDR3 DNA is TGTGCCAGTAGTATAGGAAGAGGCCCGTACTACGAGCAGTACTTC. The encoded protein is CASSIGRGPYYEQYF.

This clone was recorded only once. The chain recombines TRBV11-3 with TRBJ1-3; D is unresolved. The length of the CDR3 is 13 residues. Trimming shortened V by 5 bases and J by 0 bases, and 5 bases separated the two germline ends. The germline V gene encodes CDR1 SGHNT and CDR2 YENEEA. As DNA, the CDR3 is TGTGCCAGCAGCCGGGACTCTGGAAACACCATATATTTT. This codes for CASSRDSGNTIYF.

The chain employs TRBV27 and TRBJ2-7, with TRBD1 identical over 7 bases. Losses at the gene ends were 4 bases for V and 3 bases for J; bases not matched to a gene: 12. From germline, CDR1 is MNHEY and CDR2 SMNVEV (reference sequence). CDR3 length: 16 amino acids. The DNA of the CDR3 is TGTGCCAGCAGTTCCCGACAGGGCCGAAAAGTCTACGAGCAGTACTTC. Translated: CASSSRQGRKVYEQYF.

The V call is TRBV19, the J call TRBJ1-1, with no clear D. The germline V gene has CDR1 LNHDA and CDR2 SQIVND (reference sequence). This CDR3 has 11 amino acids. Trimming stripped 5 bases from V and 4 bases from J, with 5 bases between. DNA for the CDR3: TGTGCCAGTAGTGTTCTCACTGAAGCTTTCTTT. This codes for CASSVLTEAFF.

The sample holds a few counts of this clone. CDR3 loop: CASSLQGAKNIQYF. The CDR3 DNA follows: TGTGCCAGCAGTCTTCAGGGGGCCAAAAACATTCAGTACTTC. The genes are TRBV28 and TRBJ2-4; tentative D call: TRBD1 (6 bases). V gave up 5 bases and J gave up 1 base, with 9 bases separating them. CDR1 and CDR2 from the germline V gene are MDHEN and SYDVKM. The CDR3 is 14 residues long.

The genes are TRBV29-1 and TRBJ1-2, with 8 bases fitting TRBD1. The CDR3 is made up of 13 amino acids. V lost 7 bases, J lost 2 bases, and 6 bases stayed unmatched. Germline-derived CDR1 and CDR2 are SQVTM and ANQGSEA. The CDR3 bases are TGCAGCGACGGACAGGGCTCCAACTATGGCTACACCTTC. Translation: CSDGQGSNYGYTF.

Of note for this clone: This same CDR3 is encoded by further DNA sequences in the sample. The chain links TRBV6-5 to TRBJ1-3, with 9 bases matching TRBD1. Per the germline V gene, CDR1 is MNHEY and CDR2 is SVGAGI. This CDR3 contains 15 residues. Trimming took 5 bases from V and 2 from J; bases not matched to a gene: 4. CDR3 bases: TGTGCCAGCAGTCCGGGACAGGGTACTGGAAACACCATATATTTT. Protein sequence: CASSPGQGTGNTIYF.

The CDR3 nucleotides are TGTGCCAGCAGCGGTGACAGCGGGACATCCAATGAGCAGTTCTTC. This encodes CASSGDSGTSNEQFF. The chain joins TRBV9 to TRBJ2-1; maybe TRBD2 (7 bases). This CDR3 comprises 15 residues. CDR1 is SGDLS and CDR2 is YYNGEE in the germline V gene. Trimming shortened V by 3 bases and J by 6 bases, and 16 bases separated the two germline ends.

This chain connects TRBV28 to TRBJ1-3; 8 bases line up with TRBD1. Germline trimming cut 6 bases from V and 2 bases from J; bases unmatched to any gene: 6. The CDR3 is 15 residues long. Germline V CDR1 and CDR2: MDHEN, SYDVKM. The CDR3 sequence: CASRPQGATGNTIYF. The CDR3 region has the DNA TGTGCCAGCAGGCCGCAGGGGGCGACTGGAAACACCATATATTTT.

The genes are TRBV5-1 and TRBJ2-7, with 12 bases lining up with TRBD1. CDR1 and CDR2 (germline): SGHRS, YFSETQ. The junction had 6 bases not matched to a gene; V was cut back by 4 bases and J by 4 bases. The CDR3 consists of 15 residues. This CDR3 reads CASSRDRGRTYEQYF. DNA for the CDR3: TGCGCCAGCAGCCGGGACAGGGGGCGGACTTACGAGCAGTACTTC.

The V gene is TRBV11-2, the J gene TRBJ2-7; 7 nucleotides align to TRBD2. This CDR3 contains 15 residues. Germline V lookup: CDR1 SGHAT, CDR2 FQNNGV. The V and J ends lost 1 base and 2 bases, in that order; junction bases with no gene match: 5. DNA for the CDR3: TGTGCCAGCAGCTTAGGACTAGCCCCTGCCTACGAGCAGTACTTC. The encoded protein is CASSLGLAPAYEQYF.

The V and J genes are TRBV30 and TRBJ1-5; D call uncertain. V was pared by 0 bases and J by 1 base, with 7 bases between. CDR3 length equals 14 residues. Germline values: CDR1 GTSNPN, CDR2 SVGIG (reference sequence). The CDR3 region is CAWSVPGSNQPQHF. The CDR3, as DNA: TGTGCCTGGAGTGTACCGGGAAGCAATCAGCCCCAGCATTTT.

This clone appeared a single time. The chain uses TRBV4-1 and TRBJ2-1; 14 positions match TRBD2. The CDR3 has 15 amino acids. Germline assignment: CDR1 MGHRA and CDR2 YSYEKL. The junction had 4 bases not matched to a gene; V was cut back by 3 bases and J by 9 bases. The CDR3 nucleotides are TGCGCCAGCAGCCAGGGACTAGCGGGAGTGGGTGAGCAGTTCTTC. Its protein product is CASSQGLAGVGEQFF.

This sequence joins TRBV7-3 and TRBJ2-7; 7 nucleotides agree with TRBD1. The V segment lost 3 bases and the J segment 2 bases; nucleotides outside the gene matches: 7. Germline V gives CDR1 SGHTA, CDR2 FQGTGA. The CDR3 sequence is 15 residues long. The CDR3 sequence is CASSFPGQFTYEQYF. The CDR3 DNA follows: TGTGCCAGCAGCTTTCCGGGACAGTTTACCTACGAGCAGTACTTC. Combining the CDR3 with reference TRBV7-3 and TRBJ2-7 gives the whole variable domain GAGVSQTPSNKVTEKGKYVELRCDPISGHTALYWYRQSLGQGPEFLIYFQGTGAADDSGLPNDRFFAVRPEGSVSTLKIQRTERGDSAVYLCASSFPGQFTYEQYFGPGTRLTVT.

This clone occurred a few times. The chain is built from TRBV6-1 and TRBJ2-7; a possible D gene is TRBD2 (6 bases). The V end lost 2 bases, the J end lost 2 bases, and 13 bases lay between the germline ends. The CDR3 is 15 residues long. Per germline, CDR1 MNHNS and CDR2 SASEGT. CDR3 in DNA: TGTGCCAGCAGTGAACTTAGGGAGGCCACCTACGAGCAGTACTTC. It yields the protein CASSELREATYEQYF.

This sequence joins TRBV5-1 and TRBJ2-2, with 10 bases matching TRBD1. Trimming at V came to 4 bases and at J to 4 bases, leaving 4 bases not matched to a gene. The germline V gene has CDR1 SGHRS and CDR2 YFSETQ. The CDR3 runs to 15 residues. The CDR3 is CASSIDRGRTGELFF. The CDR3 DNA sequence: TGCGCCAGCAGCATCGACAGGGGGCGCACCGGGGAGCTGTTTTTT.

This CDR3 reads CASSIAGDDTEAFF. CDR3 nucleotides: TGTGCCAGTAGTATAGCAGGGGATGACACTGAAGCTTTCTTT. V usage is TRBV19 and J usage is TRBJ1-1, with D possibly being TRBD1 (6 bases). V gave up 1 base and J gave up 3 bases, with 9 bases separating them. CDR3 length equals 14 residues. Germline CDR1 and CDR2: LNHDA and SQIVND (reference sequence).

The CDR3, as DNA: TGTGCCAGCAGCCAAGGGGCTAGCGGGAGGGCGGGATACAATGAGCAGTTCTTC. Translation gives CASSQGASGRAGYNEQFF. The chain employs TRBV3-1 (or the pseudogene TRBV3-2) and TRBJ2-1; 12 bases align to TRBD2. Germline assignment: CDR1 LGHDT and CDR2 YNNKEL (reference sequence). The CDR3 has 18 amino acids. With V trimmed by 1 base and J by 4 bases, 8 bases remained unmatched.

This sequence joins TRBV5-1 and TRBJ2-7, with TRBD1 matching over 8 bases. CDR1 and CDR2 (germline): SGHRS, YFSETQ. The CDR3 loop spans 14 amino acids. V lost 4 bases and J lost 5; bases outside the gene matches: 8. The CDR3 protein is CASSGIRGLDEQYF. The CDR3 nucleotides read TGCGCCAGCAGCGGGATCAGGGGGCTGGACGAGCAGTACTTC.

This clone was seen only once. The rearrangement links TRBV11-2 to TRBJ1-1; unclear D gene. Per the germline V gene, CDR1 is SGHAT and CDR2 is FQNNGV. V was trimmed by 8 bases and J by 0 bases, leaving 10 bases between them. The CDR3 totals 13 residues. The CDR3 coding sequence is TGTGCCAGCGAGCGACTGCTGAACACTGAAGCTTTCTTT. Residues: CASERLLNTEAFF.

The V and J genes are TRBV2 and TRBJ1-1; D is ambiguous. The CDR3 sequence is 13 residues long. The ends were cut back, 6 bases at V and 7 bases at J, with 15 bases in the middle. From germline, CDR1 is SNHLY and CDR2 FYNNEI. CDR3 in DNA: TGTGCCAGCAGGCCTACGGTTCCGGGTGAAGCTTTCTTT. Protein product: CASRPTVPGEAFF.

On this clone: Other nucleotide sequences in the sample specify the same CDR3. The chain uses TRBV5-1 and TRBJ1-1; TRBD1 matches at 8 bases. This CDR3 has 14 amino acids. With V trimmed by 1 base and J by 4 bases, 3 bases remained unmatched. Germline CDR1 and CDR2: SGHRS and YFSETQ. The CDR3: CASSLTTGGTEAFF. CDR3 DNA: TGCGCCAGCAGCTTGACCACAGGGGGCACTGAAGCTTTCTTT. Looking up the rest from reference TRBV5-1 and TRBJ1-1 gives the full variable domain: KAGVTQTPRYLIKTRGQQVTLSCSPISGHRSVSWYQQTPGQGLQFLFEYFSETQRNKGNFPGRFSGRQFSNSRSEMNVSTLELGDSALYLCASSLTTGGTEAFFGQGTRLTVV.

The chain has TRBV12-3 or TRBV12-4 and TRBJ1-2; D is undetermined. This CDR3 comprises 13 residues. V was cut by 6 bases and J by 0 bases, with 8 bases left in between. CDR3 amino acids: CASRAPANYGYTF. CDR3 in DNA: TGTGCCAGCAGGGCACCCGCTAACTATGGCTACACCTTC.

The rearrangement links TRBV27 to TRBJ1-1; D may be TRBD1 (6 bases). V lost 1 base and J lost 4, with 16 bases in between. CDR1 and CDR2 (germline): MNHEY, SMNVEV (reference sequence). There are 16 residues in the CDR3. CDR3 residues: CASSLWMTGQGTEAFF. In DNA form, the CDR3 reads TGTGCCAGCAGTTTATGGATGACAGGCCAGGGCACTGAAGCTTTCTTT.

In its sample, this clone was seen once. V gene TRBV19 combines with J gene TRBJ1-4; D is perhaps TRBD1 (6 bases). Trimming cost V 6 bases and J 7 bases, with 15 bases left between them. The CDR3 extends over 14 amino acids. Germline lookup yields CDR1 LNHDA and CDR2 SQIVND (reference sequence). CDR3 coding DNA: TGTGCCAGTAGCACAGGGACGGGGAGTGAAAAACTGTTTTTT. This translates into CASSTGTGSEKLFF.

CDR3: CASSSGQGANYEQYF. The CDR3 DNA is TGTGCCAGCAGTTCAGGACAGGGGGCCAACTACGAGCAGTACTTC. The rearrangement links TRBV27 to TRBJ2-7, with 11 bases identical to TRBD1. V shed 4 bases, J shed 3 bases, and the junction held 5 bases outside the gene matches. CDR3 size: 15 residues. Germline V gives CDR1 MNHEY, CDR2 SMNVEV (reference sequence).